These T cell receptor beta chains were read from a single sample in a study of cytomegalovirus exposure and HLA in healthy donors. Produced via immunoSEQ multiplex PCR; TCRdb's table is partial and in-frame only. Among fewer than 85,000 clones, just over 70% were seen once, and the ten largest hold 4.9%. Sequenced: PBMCs. The receptors derive from a man aged 55 to 70 in good health and CMV-seropositive. CDR3s include the opening cysteine and the closing phenylalanine or tryptophan. The D gene is left open where the match is weak. Clone sizes are given selectively: once, few, many, or a class where the clone is expanded.

D gene: .
clone size: few
V gene: TRBV14
J gene: TRBJ2-7
CDR3 protein: CASSQAVGAPKYF
CDR3 DNA: TGTGCCAGCAGCCAAGCGGTAGGGGCACCAAAGTACTTC

D gene: .
clone size: .
V gene: TRBV28
J gene: TRBJ1-2
CDR3 protein: CASSTTGLAYGYTF
CDR3 DNA: TGTGCCAGCAGTACTACAGGGTTGGCCTATGGCTACACCTTC

D gene: .
clone size: .
V gene: TRBV9
J gene: TRBJ2-7
CDR3 protein: CASSVSGTLSYEQYF
CDR3 DNA: TGTGCCAGCAGCGTCTCCGGGACTCTATCCTACGAGCAGTACTTC

D gene: .
clone size: .
V gene: TRBV4-2
J gene: TRBJ1-2
CDR3 protein: CASSQDWGGGYTF
CDR3 DNA: TGTGCCAGCAGCCAAGATTGGGGAGGCGGCTACACCTTC

D gene: .
clone size: .
V gene: TRBV19
J gene: TRBJ1-5
CDR3 protein: CASSMGWENQPQHF
CDR3 DNA: TGTGCCAGTAGTATGGGATGGGAGAATCAGCCCCAGCATTTT

D gene: .
clone size: once
V gene: TRBV27
J gene: TRBJ2-2
CDR3 protein: CASSPQGPGELFF
CDR3 DNA: TGTGCCAGCAGTCCACAGGGCCCCGGGGAGCTGTTTTTT

D gene: TRBD1
clone size: .
V gene: TRBV10-3
J gene: TRBJ2-2
CDR3 protein: CAIRTRTGNTGELFF
CDR3 DNA: TGTGCCATCAGGACACGGACAGGGAACACCGGGGAGCTGTTTTTT

D gene: .
clone size: .
V gene: TRBV5-4
J gene: TRBJ1-2
CDR3 protein: CASSLEIRQGSGYTF
CDR3 DNA: TGTGCCAGCAGCTTGGAAATTAGGCAGGGGAGCGGCTACACCTTC

D gene: .
clone size: .
V gene: TRBV18
J gene: TRBJ2-5
CDR3 protein: CASSPAGGETQYF
CDR3 DNA: TGTGCCAGCTCACCGGCGGGTGGGGAGACCCAGTACTTC

D gene: .
clone size: .
V gene: TRBV20-1
J gene: TRBJ2-3
CDR3 protein: CSAIAADTQYF
CDR3 DNA: TGCAGTGCTATAGCGGCAGATACGCAGTATTTT

D gene: .
clone size: .
V gene: TRBV7-9
J gene: TRBJ1-1
CDR3 protein: CASSLGLQNTEAFF
CDR3 DNA: TGTGCCAGCAGCCTGGGACTCCAGAACACTGAAGCTTTCTTT

D gene: TRBD2
clone size: .
V gene: TRBV28
J gene: TRBJ2-1
CDR3 protein: CASSWPSGIKDSYNEQFF
CDR3 DNA: TGTGCCAGCTCCTGGCCTAGCGGGATAAAGGACTCCTACAATGAGCAGTTCTTC

D gene: .
clone size: few
V gene: TRBV4-3
J gene: TRBJ2-7
CDR3 protein: CASRNPRNSEQRSYEQYF
CDR3 DNA: TGCGCCAGCAGGAACCCTCGGAACAGTGAACAAAGGTCCTACGAGCAGTACTTC

D gene: .
clone size: .
V gene: TRBV6-1
J gene: TRBJ2-3
CDR3 protein: CASSGPTDTQYF
CDR3 DNA: TGTGCCAGCAGTGGGCCCACAGATACGCAGTATTTT

D gene: TRBD2
clone size: few
V gene: TRBV10-2
J gene: TRBJ2-1
CDR3 protein: CASETGLAGAREQFF
CDR3 DNA: TGCGCCAGCGAGACTGGACTAGCGGGAGCTAGGGAGCAGTTCTTC

D gene: .
clone size: .
V gene: TRBV5-4
J gene: TRBJ1-1
CDR3 protein: CASSPQGSTEAFF
CDR3 DNA: TGTGCCAGCAGCCCTCAGGGTAGCACTGAAGCTTTCTTT

D gene: TRBD2
clone size: few
V gene: TRBV5-6
J gene: TRBJ2-5
CDR3 protein: CASGASGRALETQYF
CDR3 DNA: TGTGCTTCCGGCGCTAGCGGGAGGGCCTTGGAGACCCAGTACTTC

D gene: .
clone size: .
V gene: TRBV19
J gene: TRBJ2-7
CDR3 protein: CASSVNRGYEQYF
CDR3 DNA: TGTGCCAGTAGTGTCAACCGGGGCTACGAGCAGTACTTC

D gene: TRBD1
clone size: few
V gene: TRBV29-1
J gene: TRBJ2-2
CDR3 protein: CSALGTVLSGELFF
CDR3 DNA: TGCAGCGCTCTAGGGACAGTCTTATCCGGGGAGCTGTTTTTT

D gene: .
clone size: few
V gene: TRBV30
J gene: TRBJ2-7
CDR3 protein: CAWSEGRGDYEQYF
CDR3 DNA: TGTGCCTGGAGTGAGGGCAGGGGGGACTACGAGCAGTACTTC

D gene: .
clone size: .
V gene: TRBV28
J gene: TRBJ2-4
CDR3 protein: CASSSLRGVSKNIQYF
CDR3 DNA: TGTGCCAGCAGTTCCCTAAGAGGCGTATCCAAAAACATTCAGTACTTC

D gene: TRBD1
clone size: .
V gene: TRBV6-1
J gene: TRBJ1-5
CDR3 protein: CASSGTNRGSNQPQHF
CDR3 DNA: TGTGCCAGCAGTGGAACAAACAGGGGCTCCAATCAGCCCCAGCATTTT

D gene: .
clone size: .
V gene: TRBV6-5
J gene: TRBJ1-3
CDR3 protein: CASKKSFSGNTIYF
CDR3 DNA: TGTGCCAGCAAGAAGAGCTTCTCTGGAAACACCATATATTTT

D gene: TRBD1
clone size: .
V gene: TRBV29-1
J gene: TRBJ2-7
CDR3 protein: CSAGTGDTLYEQYF
CDR3 DNA: TGCAGCGCTGGGACAGGTGATACTCTCTACGAGCAGTACTTC

D gene: .
clone size: few
V gene: TRBV6-6
J gene: TRBJ1-2
CDR3 protein: CASSLDSNYGYTF
CDR3 DNA: TGTGCCAGCAGTCTGGACAGTAACTATGGCTACACCTTC

D gene: TRBD1
clone size: once
V gene: TRBV7-2
J gene: TRBJ1-1
CDR3 protein: CASSLGGTGKNTEAFF
CDR3 DNA: TGTGCCAGCAGCTTAGGGGGGACAGGGAAGAACACTGAAGCTTTCTTT

D gene: TRBD1
clone size: .
V gene: TRBV5-4
J gene: TRBJ1-2
CDR3 protein: CASSTMRDRGRLNYGYTF
CDR3 DNA: TGTGCCAGCTCTACTATGCGGGACAGGGGGCGCCTTAACTATGGCTACACCTTC

D gene: TRBD1
clone size: .
V gene: TRBV2
J gene: TRBJ1-2
CDR3 protein: CASTLTGNYGYTF
CDR3 DNA: TGTGCCAGCACCCTGACAGGGAATTATGGCTACACCTTC

D gene: .
clone size: .
V gene: TRBV30
J gene: TRBJ1-4
CDR3 protein: CAWKLGGALEKLFF
CDR3 DNA: TGTGCCTGGAAACTAGGGGGTGCGTTGGAAAAACTGTTTTTT

D gene: .
clone size: .
V gene: TRBV6-1
J gene: TRBJ2-3
CDR3 protein: CASSSTDTQYF
CDR3 DNA: TGTGCCAGCTCTAGCACAGATACGCAGTATTTT

D gene: .
clone size: few
V gene: TRBV27
J gene: TRBJ1-5
CDR3 protein: CASGRRGSGQPQHF
CDR3 DNA: TGTGCCAGCGGAAGGAGGGGAAGTGGCCAGCCCCAGCATTTT

D gene: .
clone size: few
V gene: TRBV30
J gene: TRBJ2-3
CDR3 protein: CAWRRTASDTQYF
CDR3 DNA: TGTGCCTGGAGGAGGACAGCGTCGGATACGCAGTATTTT

D gene: .
clone size: .
V gene: TRBV30
J gene: TRBJ1-4
CDR3 protein: CAWQPGTNEKLFF
CDR3 DNA: TGTGCCTGGCAACCAGGGACTAATGAAAAACTGTTTTTT

D gene: TRBD2
clone size: .
V gene: TRBV5-1
J gene: TRBJ2-3
CDR3 protein: CASSLAVAGDGDTQYF
CDR3 DNA: TGCGCCAGCAGCTTGGCCGTAGCGGGAGATGGAGATACGCAGTATTTT

D gene: .
clone size: once
V gene: TRBV5-1
J gene: TRBJ2-5
CDR3 protein: CASVASPQETQYF
CDR3 DNA: TGCGCCAGCGTGGCTTCCCCCCAAGAGACCCAGTACTTC

D gene: .
clone size: .
V gene: TRBV11-2
J gene: TRBJ1-5
CDR3 protein: CASSLVGDSNQPQHF
CDR3 DNA: TGTGCCAGCAGCTTAGTAGGGGATAGCAATCAGCCCCAGCATTTT

D gene: TRBD1
clone size: .
V gene: TRBV6-5
J gene: TRBJ2-7
CDR3 protein: CASVPGTENYEQYF
CDR3 DNA: TGTGCCAGCGTACCCGGGACAGAAAACTACGAGCAGTACTTC